This T cell receptor (beta chain) was documented in a study of blood T cell repertoires in COVID-19. The CDR3 runs to 13 residues. V lost 6 bases to trimming and J lost 1 base, with 9 bases between them. Germline-derived CDR1 and CDR2 are MNHEY and SVGAGI. Clones were read by immunoSEQ multiplex PCR, and TCRdb kept only the in-frame ones, dropping some. Counted here are 150,000 to 250,000 clones, roughly nine tenths occurring once; the ten biggest clones make up around 2.1%. Participants reported their clinical history, and cohort assignment relied on those reports. This sequence joins TRBV6-5 and TRBJ1-1; D is ambiguous. This receptor was obtained from a woman in her 30s who had recovered from COVID-19. Sequencing used PBMCs or T cells enriched from blood (not recorded which). The CDR3, as DNA: TGTGCCAGCAGCGTTAACTGGAACACTGAAGCTTTCTTT. It encodes CASSVNWNTEAFF.